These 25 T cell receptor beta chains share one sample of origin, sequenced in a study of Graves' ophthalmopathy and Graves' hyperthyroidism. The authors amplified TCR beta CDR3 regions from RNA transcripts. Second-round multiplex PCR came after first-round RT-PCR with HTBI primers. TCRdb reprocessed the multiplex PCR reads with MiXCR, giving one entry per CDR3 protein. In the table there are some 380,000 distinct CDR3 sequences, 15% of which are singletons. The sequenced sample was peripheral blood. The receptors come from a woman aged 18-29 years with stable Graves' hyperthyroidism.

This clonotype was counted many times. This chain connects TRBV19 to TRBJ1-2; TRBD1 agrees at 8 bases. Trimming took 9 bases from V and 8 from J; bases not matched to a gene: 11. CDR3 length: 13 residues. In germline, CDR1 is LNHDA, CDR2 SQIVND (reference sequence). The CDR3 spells CASQGQGRSGYTF. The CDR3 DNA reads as TGTGCCAGCCAAGGACAGGGACGTTCAGGCTACACCTTC.

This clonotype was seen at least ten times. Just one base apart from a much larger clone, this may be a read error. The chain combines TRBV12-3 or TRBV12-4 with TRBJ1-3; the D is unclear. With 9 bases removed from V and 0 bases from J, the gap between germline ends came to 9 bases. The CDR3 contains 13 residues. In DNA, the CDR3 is TGTGCCAGTGAGGACCCCTCTGGAAACACCATATATTTT. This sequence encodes CASEDPSGNTIYF.

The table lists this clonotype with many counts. The CDR3 nucleotides are TGTGCCACCAGCATTTTCCAGGGGTACACTGAAGCTTTCTTT. Residues: CATSIFQGYTEAFF. The gene calls are TRBV15 and TRBJ1-1, with D maybe TRBD1 (6 bases). The V and J ends lost 4 bases and 3 bases respectively, with 12 bases between them. The CDR3 spans 14 residues. The germline CDR1 and CDR2 sequences are LNHNV and YYDKDF (reference sequence).

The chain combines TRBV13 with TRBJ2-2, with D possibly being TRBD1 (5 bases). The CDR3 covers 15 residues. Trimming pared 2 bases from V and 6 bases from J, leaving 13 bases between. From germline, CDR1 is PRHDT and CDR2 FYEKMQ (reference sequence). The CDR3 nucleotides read TGTGCCAGCAGCTTAACGGCAGGGCGAGCCGGGGAGCTGTTTTTT. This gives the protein CASSLTAGRAGELFF.

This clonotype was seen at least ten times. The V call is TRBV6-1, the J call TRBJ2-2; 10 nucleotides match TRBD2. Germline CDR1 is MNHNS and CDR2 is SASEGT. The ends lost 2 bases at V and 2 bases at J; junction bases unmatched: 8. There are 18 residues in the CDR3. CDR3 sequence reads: CASSESLAGAQNTGELFF. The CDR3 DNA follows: TGTGCCAGCAGTGAATCTCTAGCGGGGGCCCAAAACACCGGGGAGCTGTTTTTT.

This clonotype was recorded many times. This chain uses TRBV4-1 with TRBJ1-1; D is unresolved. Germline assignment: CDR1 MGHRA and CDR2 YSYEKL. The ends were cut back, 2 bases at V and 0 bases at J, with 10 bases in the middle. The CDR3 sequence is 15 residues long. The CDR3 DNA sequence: TGCGCCAGCAGCCAATTGGGCCTATTGAACACTGAAGCTTTCTTT. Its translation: CASSQLGLLNTEAFF.

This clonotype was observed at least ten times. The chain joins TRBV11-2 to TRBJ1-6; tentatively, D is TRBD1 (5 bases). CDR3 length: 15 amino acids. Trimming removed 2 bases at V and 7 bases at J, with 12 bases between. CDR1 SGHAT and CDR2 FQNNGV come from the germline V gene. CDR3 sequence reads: CASSLRVEGNSPLHF. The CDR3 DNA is TGTGCCAGCAGCTTAAGGGTCGAGGGGAATTCACCCCTCCACTTT. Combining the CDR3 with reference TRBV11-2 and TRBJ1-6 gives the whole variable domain EAGVAQSPRYKIIEKRQSVAFWCNPISGHATLYWYQQILGQGPKLLIQFQNNGVVDDSQLPKDRFSAERLKGVDSTLKIQPAKLEDSAVYLCASSLRVEGNSPLHFGNGTRLTVT.

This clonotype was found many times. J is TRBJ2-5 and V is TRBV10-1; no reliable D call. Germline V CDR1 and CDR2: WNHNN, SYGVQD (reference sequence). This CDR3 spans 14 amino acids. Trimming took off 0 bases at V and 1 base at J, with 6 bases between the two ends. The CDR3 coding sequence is TGCGCCAGCAGTGAGTCCCTAGTCCAAGAGACCCAGTACTTC. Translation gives CASSESLVQETQYF.

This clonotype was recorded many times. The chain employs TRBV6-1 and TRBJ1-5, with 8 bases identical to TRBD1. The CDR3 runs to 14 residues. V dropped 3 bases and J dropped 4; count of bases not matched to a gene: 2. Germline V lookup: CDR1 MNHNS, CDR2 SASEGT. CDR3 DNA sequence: TGTGCCAGCAGTGACAGGGGGCGGAATCAGCCCCAGCATTTT. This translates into CASSDRGRNQPQHF.

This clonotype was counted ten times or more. The CDR3 nucleotides read TGCAGTGCTCATAGAGCCAGGCCGGATAATTCACCCCTCCACTTT. It codes for CSAHRARPDNSPLHF. The V gene is TRBV20-1, the J gene TRBJ1-6, with unresolved D. V was cut by 5 bases and J by 5 bases, with 16 bases left in between. Germline CDR1 reads DFQATT; CDR2 reads SNEGSKA (reference sequence). The CDR3 is made up of 15 amino acids.

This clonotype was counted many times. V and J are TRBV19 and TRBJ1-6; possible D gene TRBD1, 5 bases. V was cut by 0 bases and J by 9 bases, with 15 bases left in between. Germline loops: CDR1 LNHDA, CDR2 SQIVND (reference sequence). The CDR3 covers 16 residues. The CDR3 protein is CASSIEGYRTGSPLHF. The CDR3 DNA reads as TGTGCCAGTAGTATAGAGGGGTACAGGACGGGTTCACCCCTCCACTTT. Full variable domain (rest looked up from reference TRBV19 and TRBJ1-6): DGGITQSPKYLFRKEGQNVTLSCEQNLNHDAMYWYRQDPGQGLRLIYYSQIVNDFQKGDIAEGYSVSREKKESFPLTVTSAQKNPTAFYLCASSIEGYRTGSPLHFGNGTRLTVT.

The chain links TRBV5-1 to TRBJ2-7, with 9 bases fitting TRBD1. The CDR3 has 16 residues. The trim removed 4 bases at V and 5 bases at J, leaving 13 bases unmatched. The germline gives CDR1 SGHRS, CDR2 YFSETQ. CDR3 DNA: TGCGCCAGCAGCGGACCTAGGGGGACAGGGACGAACGAGCAGTACTTC. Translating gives CASSGPRGTGTNEQYF.

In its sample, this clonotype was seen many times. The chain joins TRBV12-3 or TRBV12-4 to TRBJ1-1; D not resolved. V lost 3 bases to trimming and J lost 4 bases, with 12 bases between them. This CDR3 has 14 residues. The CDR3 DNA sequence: TGTGCCAGCAGTTTTTCAGCATTTCCCACTGAAGCTTTCTTT. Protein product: CASSFSAFPTEAFF.

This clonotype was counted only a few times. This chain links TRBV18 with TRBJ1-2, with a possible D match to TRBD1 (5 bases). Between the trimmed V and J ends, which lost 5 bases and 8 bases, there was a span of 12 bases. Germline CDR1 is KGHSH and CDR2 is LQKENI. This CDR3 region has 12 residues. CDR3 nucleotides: TGTGCCAGCTCATCCCAGGGAGAAGGCTACACCTTC. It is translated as CASSSQGEGYTF.

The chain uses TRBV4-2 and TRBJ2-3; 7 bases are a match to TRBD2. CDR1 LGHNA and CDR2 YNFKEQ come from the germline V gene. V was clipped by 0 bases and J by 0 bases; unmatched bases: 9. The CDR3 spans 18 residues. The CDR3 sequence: CASSQDLALAVSTDTQYF. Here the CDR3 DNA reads TGTGCCAGCAGCCAAGATCTTGCGCTAGCGGTTAGCACAGATACGCAGTATTTT.

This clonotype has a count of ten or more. The CDR3 sequence: CASRYLGTPNYGYTF. The CDR3 nucleotides read TGTGCCAGCAGGTATCTCGGGACCCCTAACTATGGCTACACCTTC. The chain recombines TRBV11-1 with TRBJ1-2, with a tentative D call TRBD1 (5 bases). There are 15 residues in the CDR3. Per the germline V gene, CDR1 is SGHAT and CDR2 is FQDESV (reference sequence). V was trimmed by 6 bases and J by 0 bases, leaving 14 bases between them.

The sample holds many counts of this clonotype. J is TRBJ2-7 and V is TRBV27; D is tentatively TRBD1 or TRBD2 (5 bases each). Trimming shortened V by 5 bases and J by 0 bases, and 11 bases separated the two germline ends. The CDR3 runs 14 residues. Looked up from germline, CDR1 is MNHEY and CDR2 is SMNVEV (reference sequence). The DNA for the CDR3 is TGTGCCAGCAGTCTGGGACGTAGCTCCTACGAGCAGTACTTC. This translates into CASSLGRSSYEQYF.

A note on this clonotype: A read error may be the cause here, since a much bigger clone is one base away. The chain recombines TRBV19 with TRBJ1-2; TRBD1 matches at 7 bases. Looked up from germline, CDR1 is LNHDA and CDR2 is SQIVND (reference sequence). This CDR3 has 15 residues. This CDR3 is CASSMKPGQQYGNTF. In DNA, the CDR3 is TGTGCCAGTAGTATGAAGCCGGGACAGCAGTATGGCAACACCTTC.

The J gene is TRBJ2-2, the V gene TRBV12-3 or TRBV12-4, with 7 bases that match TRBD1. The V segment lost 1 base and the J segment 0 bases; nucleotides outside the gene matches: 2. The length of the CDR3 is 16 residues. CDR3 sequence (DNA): TGTGCCAGCAGTTTAGAGGGACAGCCGAACACCGGGGAGCTGTTTTTT. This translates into CASSLEGQPNTGELFF.

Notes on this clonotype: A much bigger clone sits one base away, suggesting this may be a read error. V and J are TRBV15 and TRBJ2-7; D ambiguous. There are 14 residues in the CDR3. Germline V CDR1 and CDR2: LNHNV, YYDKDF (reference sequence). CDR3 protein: CATSRKASSYEQDF. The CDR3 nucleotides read TGTGCCACCAGCAGAAAGGCCAGCTCCTACGAGCAGGACTTC.

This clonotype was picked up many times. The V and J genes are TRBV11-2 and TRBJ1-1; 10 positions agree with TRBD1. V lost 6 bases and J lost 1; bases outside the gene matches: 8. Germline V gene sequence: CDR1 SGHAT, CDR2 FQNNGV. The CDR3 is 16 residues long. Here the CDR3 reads CASRPRQGARNTEAFF. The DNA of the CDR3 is TGTGCCAGCAGACCCAGACAGGGGGCGAGGAACACTGAAGCTTTCTTT.

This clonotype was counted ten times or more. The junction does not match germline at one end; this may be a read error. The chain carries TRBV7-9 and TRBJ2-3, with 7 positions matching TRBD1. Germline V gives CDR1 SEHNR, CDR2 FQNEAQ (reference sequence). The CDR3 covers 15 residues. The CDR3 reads CASRLDRASTYTQYF. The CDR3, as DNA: TGTGCCAGCAGATTAGACAGGGCCTCCACATATACGCAGTATTTT. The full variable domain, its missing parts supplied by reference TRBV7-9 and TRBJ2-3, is DTGVSQNPRHKITKRGQNVTFRCDPISEHNRLYWYRQTLGQGPEFLTYFQNEAQLEKSRLLSDRFSAERPKGSFSTLEIQRTEQGDSAMYLCASRLDRASTYTQYFGPGTRLTVL.

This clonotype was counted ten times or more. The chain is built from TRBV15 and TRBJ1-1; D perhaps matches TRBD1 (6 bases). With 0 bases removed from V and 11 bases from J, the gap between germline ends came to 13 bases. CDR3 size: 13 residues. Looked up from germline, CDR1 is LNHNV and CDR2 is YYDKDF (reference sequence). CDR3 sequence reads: CATSRDTGIQAFF. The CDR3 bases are TGTGCCACCAGCAGAGATACAGGGATACAGGCTTTCTTT.

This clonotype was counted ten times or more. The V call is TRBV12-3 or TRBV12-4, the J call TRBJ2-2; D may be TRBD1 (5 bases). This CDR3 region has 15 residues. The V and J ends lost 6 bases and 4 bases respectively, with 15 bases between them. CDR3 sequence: CASRTSDRRTGELFF. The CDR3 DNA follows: TGTGCCAGCAGGACTTCAGACAGACGCACCGGGGAGCTGTTTTTT.

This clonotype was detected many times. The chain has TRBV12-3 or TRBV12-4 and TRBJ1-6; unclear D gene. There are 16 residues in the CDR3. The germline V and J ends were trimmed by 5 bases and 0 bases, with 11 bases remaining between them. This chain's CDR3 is CASSPGPSSYNSPLHF. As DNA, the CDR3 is TGTGCCAGCAGTCCTGGGCCCAGCTCCTATAATTCACCCCTCCACTTT.